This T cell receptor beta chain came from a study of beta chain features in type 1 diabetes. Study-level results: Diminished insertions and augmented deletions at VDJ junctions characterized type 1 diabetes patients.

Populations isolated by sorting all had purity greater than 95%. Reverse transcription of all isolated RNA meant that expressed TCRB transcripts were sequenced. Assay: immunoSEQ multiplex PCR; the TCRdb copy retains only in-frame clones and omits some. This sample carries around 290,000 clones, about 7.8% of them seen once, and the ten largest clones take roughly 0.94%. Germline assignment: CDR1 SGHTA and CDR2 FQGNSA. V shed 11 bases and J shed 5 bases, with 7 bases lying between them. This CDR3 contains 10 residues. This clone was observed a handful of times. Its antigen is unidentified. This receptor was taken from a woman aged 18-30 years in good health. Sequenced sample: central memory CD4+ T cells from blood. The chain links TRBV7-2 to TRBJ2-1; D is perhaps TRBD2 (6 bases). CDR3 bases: TGTGCCGCGGGGAACAATGAGCAGTTCTTC. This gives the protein CAAGNNEQFF.